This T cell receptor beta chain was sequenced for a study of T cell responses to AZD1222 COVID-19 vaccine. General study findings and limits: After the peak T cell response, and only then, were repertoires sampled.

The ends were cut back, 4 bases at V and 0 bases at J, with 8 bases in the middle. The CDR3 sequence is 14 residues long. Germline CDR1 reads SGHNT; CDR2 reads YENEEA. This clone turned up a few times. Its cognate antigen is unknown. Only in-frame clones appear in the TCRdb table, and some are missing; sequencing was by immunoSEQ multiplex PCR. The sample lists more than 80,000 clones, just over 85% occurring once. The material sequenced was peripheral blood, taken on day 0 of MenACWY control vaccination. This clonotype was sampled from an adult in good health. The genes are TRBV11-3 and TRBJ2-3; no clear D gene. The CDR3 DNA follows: TGTGCCAGCAGCTCCCTCTCTAGCACAGATACGCAGTATTTT. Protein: CASSSLSSTDTQYF.